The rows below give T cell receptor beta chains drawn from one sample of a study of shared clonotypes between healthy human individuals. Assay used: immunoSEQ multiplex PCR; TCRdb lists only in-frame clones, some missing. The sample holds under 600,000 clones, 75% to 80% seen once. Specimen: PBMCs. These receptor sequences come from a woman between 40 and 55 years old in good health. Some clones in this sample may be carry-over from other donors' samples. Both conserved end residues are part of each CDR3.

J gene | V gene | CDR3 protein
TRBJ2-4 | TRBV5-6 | CASSVQTKRAKNIQYF
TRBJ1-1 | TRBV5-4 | CASSLRQAEAFF
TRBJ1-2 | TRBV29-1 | CSVTGTGVNTF
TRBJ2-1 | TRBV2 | CASSGPSSGVSYNEQFF
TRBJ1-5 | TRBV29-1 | CSVAGGFNQPQHF
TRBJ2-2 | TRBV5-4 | CASSFGLAGTGELFF
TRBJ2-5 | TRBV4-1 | CASSQDEGMTQYF
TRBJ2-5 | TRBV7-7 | CASSSTGQGKETQYF
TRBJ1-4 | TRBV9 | CASSVSGHLNEKLFF
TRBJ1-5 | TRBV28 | CAIQGRNQPQHF
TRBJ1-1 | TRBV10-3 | CAISESGRRNTEAFF
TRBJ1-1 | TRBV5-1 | CASSRREVNTEAFF
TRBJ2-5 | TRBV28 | CASTQGAETQYF
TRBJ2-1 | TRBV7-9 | CASSSVPAGGTGTSEQFF
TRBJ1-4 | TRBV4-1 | CASRTDRGRTNEKLFF
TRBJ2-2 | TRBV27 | CASTHNPRDLTDRTGELFF
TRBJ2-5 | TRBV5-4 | CASSQGTSGMKEQYF
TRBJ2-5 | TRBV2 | CASRGDRGWETQYF
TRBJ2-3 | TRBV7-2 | CASSIQGARGDTQYF
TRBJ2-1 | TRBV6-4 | CASSEGTGPNEQFF
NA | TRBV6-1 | CASRKGQGEYEQYF
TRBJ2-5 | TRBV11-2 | CASSPSGGAPKETQYF
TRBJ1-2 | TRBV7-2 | CASSSGQGPNYGYTF
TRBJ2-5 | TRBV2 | CASRVQETQYF
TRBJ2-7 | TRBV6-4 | CASSLAGTSYEQYF
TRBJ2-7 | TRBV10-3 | CAISDTGREGYEQYF
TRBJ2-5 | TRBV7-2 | CASREGNGEETQYF
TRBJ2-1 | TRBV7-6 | CASSLGVNEQFF
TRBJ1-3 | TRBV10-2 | CASSESIGRGNTIYF
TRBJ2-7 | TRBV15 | CATSRVGTYPYEQYF
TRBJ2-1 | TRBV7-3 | CASSLSGRDSYNEQFF
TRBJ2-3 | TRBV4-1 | CASSQVGSDTQYF
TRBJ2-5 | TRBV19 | CASNPDRGTETQYF
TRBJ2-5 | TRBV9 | CASSVSGTSGETQYF
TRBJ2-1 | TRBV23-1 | CASSQSRNTGAGYNEQFF
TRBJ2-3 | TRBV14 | CASSIRGDGTQYF
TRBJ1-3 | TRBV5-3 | CARSYQGPGNTIYF
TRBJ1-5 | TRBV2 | CASTGQDYQPQHF